This TCR beta chain is from a study of early T cells in non-severe SARS-CoV-2 infection. Unique molecular identifiers were attached to individual cDNA molecules. TCRdb recomputed calls from the 5' RACE reads with MiXCR, one row per CDR3 protein. The repertoire consists of roughly 60,000 distinct CDR3 sequences, with about 12% occurring once and the leading ten covering 4.8%. Germline values: CDR1 SGHRS, CDR2 YFSETQ. The V gene lost 4 bases and the J gene lost 0 bases, with 10 bases spanning the gap. The CDR3 spans 15 residues. This chain links TRBV5-1 with TRBJ1-4, with D maybe TRBD1 (5 bases). Sequencing input: whole blood. The TCR comes from an adult who was a healthcare worker with PCR-confirmed SARS-CoV-2 infection or an uninfected control (not recorded which). CDR3 sequence (DNA): TGCGCCAGCAGCAAGGACATTGCAACTAATGAAAAACTGTTTTTT. Its translation is CASSKDIATNEKLFF.